Below, one T cell receptor (beta chain) is given with its context. This sample is part of a study of technical replicates of blood from a handful of donors. Sequencing used immunoSEQ multiplex PCR; TCRdb keeps in-frame clones, though not all of them. Of 70,000 to 95,000 clones detected, around 97% appear once; the ten largest clones hold under 0.35%. The TCR comes from a human donor in good health. Sequencing was done on a sample of T cells isolated from PBMCs.

DNA of the CDR3: TGTGCCAGCAGCGCCGTGTTAGGGGTCTACAATGAGCAGTTCTTC. This gives the protein CASSAVLGVYNEQFF. The V and J genes are TRBV7-9 and TRBJ2-1; weak D call: TRBD1 (5 bases). CDR1 SEHNR and CDR2 FQNEAQ come from the germline V gene (reference sequence). V lost 5 bases and J lost 3, with 14 bases in between. The CDR3 is 15 amino acids.